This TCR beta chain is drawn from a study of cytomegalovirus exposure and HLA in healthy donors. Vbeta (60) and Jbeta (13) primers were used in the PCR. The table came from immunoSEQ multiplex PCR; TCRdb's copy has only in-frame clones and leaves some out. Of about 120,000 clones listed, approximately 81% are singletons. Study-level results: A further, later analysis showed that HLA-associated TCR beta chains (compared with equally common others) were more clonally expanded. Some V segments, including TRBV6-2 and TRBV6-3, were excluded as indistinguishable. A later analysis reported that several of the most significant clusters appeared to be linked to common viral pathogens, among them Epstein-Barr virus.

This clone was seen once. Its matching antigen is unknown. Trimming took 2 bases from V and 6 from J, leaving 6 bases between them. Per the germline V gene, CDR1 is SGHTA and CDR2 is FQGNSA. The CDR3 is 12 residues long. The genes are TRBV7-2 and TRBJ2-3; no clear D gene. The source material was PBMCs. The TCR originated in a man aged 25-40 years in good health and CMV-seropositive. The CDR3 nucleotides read TGTGCCAGCAGCTTAATCGTGGATACGCAGTATTTT. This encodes CASSLIVDTQYF.